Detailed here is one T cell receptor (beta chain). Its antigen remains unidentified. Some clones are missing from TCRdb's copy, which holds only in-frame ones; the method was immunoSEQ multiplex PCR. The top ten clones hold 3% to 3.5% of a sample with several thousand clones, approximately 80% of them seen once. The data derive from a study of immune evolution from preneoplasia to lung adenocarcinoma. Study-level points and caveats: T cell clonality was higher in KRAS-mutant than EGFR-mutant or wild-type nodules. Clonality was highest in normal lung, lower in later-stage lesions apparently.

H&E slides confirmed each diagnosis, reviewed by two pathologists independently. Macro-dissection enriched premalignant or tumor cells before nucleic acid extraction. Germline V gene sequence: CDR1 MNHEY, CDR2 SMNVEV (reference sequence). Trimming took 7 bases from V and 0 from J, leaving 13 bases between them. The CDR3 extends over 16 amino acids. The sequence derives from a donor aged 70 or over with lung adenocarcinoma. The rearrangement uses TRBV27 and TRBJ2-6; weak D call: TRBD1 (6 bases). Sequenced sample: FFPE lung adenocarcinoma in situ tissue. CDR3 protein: CASTPGDNSGANVLTF. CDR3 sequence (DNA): TGTGCCAGCACCCCAGGGGACAACTCTGGGGCCAACGTCCTGACTTTC.